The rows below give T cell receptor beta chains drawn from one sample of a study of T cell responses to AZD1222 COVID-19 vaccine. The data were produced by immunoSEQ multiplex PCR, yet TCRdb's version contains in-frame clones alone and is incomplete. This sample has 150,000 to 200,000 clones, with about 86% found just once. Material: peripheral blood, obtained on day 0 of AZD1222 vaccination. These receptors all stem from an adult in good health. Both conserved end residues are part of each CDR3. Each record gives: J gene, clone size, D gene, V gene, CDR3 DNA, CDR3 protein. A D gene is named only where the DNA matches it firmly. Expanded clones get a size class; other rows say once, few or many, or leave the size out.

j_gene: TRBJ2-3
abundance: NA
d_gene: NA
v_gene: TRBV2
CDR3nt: TGTGCCAGCGGCGGACAGTGGAACACAGATACGCAGTATTTT
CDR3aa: CASGGQWNTDTQYF

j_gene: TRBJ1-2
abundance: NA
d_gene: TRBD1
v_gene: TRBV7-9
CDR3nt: TGTGCCAGCAGGCGGGACAGGGGTGCCTATGGCTACACCTTC
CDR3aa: CASRRDRGAYGYTF

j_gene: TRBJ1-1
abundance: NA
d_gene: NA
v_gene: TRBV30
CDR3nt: TGTGCCTGGAGTTCATGGGGGGGTGGTATGAACACTGAAGCTTTCTTT
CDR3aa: CAWSSWGGGMNTEAFF

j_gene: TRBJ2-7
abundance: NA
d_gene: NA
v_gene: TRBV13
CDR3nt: TGTGCCAGCAACCATCAGGGCGGGGGACACTACGAGCAGTACTTC
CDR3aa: CASNHQGGGHYEQYF

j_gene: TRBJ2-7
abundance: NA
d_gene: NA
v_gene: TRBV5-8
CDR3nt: TGTGCCAGCAGCGCGGGCCCCTCCTACGAGCAGTACTTC
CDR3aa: CASSAGPSYEQYF

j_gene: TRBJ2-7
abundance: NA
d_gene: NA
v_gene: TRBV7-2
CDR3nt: TGTGCCAGCCGTACAATATCTTCGTCTTGGCTAGGAGAGCAGTACTTC
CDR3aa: CASRTISSSWLGEQYF

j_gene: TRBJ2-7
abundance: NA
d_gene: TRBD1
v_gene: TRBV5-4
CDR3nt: TGTGCCAGCAGCATAGGACAGGCGGAGCAGTACTTC
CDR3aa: CASSIGQAEQYF

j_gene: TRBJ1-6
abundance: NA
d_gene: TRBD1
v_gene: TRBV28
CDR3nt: TGTGCCAGCAGTGGAAGGACAGGGTATACTTCACCCCTCCACTTT
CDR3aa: CASSGRTGYTSPLHF

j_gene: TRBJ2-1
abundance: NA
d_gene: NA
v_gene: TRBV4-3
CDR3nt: TGCGCCAGCAGCCAAGATTTGACAAGCATTGGTGAGCAGTTCTTC
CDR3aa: CASSQDLTSIGEQFF

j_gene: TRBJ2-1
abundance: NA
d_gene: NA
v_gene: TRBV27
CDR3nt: TGTGCCAGCAGTTTCCCCGAAGCTAGGGACAATGAGCAGTTCTTC
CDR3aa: CASSFPEARDNEQFF

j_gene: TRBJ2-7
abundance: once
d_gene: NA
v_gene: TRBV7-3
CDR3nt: TGTGCCAGCAGCTTAAGGCCTATGGGGCCCTACGAGCAGTACTTC
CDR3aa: CASSLRPMGPYEQYF

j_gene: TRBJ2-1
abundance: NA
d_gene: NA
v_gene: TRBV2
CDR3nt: TGTGCCAGCAGTGTGGTCGGGAGCTCCTACAATGAGCAGTTCTTC
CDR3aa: CASSVVGSSYNEQFF

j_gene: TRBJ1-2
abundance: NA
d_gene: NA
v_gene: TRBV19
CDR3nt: TGTGCCAGTAGCCAAAGACAGGATAACTATGGCTACACCTTC
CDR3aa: CASSQRQDNYGYTF

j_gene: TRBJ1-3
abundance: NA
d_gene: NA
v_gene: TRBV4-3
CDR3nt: TGCGCCAGCAGCCAAGATACGGGGTTAGCAAACACCATATATTTT
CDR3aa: CASSQDTGLANTIYF

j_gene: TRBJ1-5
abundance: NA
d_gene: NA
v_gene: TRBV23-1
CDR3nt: TGCGCCCAATCGGGAAAGAGGGGGTTTAGCAATCAGCCCCAGCATTTT
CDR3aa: CAQSGKRGFSNQPQHF

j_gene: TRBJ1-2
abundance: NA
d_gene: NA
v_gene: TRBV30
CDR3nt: TGTGCCTGGAGTCGGCAGAACTATGGCTACACCTTC
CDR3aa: CAWSRQNYGYTF

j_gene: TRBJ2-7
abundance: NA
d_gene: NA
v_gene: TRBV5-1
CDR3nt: TGCGCCAGCAGCTTGGGTAGCGCGTACTACGAGCAGTACTTC
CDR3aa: CASSLGSAYYEQYF

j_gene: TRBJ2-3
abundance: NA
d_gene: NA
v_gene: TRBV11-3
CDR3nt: TGTGCCAGCAGCTTAGGTCGCAGGGAAATTGGTTCAGATACGCAGTATTTT
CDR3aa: CASSLGRREIGSDTQYF

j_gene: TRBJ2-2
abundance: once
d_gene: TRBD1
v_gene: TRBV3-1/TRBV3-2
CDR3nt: TGTGCCAGCAGGGGACCACAGGGGGGTCGAACCGGGGAGCTGTTTTTT
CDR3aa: CASRGPQGGRTGELFF

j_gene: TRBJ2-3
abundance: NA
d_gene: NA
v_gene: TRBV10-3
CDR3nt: TGTGCCATCGGTATTAAGAGCACAGATACGCAGTATTTT
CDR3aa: CAIGIKSTDTQYF

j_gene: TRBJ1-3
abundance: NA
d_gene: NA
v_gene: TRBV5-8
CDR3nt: TGTGCCAGCAGCCTCATCAGCAGTAGCTCTGGAAACACCATATATTTT
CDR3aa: CASSLISSSSGNTIYF

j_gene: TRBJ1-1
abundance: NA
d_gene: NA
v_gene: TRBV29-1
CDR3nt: TGCAGCGTTGCTAGCAGCACAACCGTCCCCCAAGGGGCTTTCTTT
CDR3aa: CSVASSTTVPQGAFF

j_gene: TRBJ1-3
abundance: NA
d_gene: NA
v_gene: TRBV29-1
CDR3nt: TGCAGCGTTGTGGTAATACATCGGAGCTCTGGAAACACCATATATTTT
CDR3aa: CSVVVIHRSSGNTIYF